This TCR beta chain stems from a study of T cells in Graves' hyperthyroidism and ophthalmopathy. Study at large: Peripheral blood was obtained at initial diagnosis, preceding any treatment.

The investigators amplified TCR beta CDR3 regions from RNA transcripts. A first-round RT-PCR of the TCR CDR3 used the HTBI primer set. Each CDR3 protein gets one entry after TCRdb re-called the multiplex PCR reads with MiXCR. Of about 560,000 distinct CDR3 sequences in the sample, approximately 15% were seen once. The CDR3 totals 16 residues. Germline CDR1 LGHNA, CDR2 YNFKEQ. V was clipped by 0 bases and J by 6 bases; unmatched bases: 7. Sequencing was performed on blood. The rearrangement joins TRBV4-2 to TRBJ2-3; TRBD2 agrees at 9 bases. The receptor was derived from a young woman with Graves' hyperthyroidism. Here the CDR3 reads CASSQDGASGVDTQYF. CDR3 sequence (DNA): TGTGCCAGCAGCCAAGATGGGGCTAGCGGGGTGGATACGCAGTATTTT.